Presented here are 17 T cell receptor beta chains from one specimen sequenced in a study of tumor-infiltrating lymphocytes in primary liver carcinoma. TCR beta cDNA was reverse-transcribed from roughly 520 ng of total RNA. The reaction used a constant-region primer and ProtoScript II reverse transcriptase. Employing slightly modified ARM-PCR, three nested multiplex PCR rounds were run, and these gave rise to the TCR beta libraries. It was with TRBV1-TRBV30 forward primers and a C-beta reverse primer that the first two PCR rounds were run, at about 9 cycles each. TCRdb re-called the multiplex PCR reads through MiXCR, storing one row per CDR3 protein. The sample shows roughly 80,000 distinct CDR3 sequences, roughly 71% of them seen only once. The study co-extracted DNA and RNA from around 20-30 mg of unsorted bulk tissue. The sequenced material came from tumor-adjacent normal liver tissue. Receptors were obtained from a man aged 40-49 years with primary liver carcinoma and hepatitis B virus infection.

On this clonotype: This could be a read error, since a much larger clone is one nucleotide away. The chain couples TRBV28 to TRBJ2-7; D is possibly TRBD2 (6 bases). The germline V and J ends were trimmed by 6 bases and 2 bases, with 11 bases remaining between them. Germline V CDR1 and CDR2: MDHEN, SYDVKM. The CDR3 spans 13 residues. CDR3 in amino acids: CASRAGGTYEQYF. The CDR3, as DNA: TGTGCCAGCAGGGCTGGCGGGACCTACGAGCAGTACTTC.

Turning to this clonotype: The junction departs from germline at one end; a sequencing error may be responsible. This chain joins TRBV29-1 and TRBJ1-1; 8 bases match TRBD1. Germline V gene lookup returns CDR1 SQVTM and CDR2 ANQGSEA. CDR3 length equals 15 residues. DNA of the CDR3: TGCAGCGGGGGACAGGAAGGCTACCAGAGCACTGAAACTTTCTTT. Translating gives CSGGQEGYQSTETFF.

The chain recombines TRBV5-4 with TRBJ1-6, with D uncertain. The CDR3 extends over 14 amino acids. Between the trimmed V and J ends, which lost 0 bases and 14 bases, there was a span of 15 bases. CDR1 SGHNT and CDR2 YYREEE come from the germline V gene (reference sequence). CDR3 in DNA: TGTGCCAGCAGCTTGGCGGGAGGCTACTCAGCCCTCCACTTT. Protein sequence: CASSLAGGYSALHF.

V gene TRBV6-1 combines with J gene TRBJ2-5; tentatively, D is TRBD2 (6 bases). The length of the CDR3 is 14 residues. CDR1 is MNHNS, CDR2 SASEGT, per germline. The CDR3 loop is CVSSRELGLETQYF. As DNA, the CDR3 is TGTGTCAGTAGTCGGGAGCTGGGCCTAGAGACCCAGTACTTC.

Of note for this clonotype: A read error may explain this, as a much larger clone is one base away. V gene TRBV5-1 combines with J gene TRBJ2-3; D not resolved. In germline, CDR1 is SGHRS, CDR2 YFSETQ. The CDR3 extends over 15 amino acids. V was cut by 2 bases and J by 2 bases, with 12 bases left in between. CDR3 nucleotides: TGCGCCAGCAGCTTTGAAGGCTTTACCACAGATACGCAGTATTTT. Protein: CASSFEGFTTDTQYF.

This clonotype was picked up a small number of times. The gene calls are TRBV4-3 and TRBJ1-1; the D is unclear. There are 13 residues in the CDR3. V shed 2 bases and J shed 2 bases, with 6 bases lying between them. Germline V gives CDR1 LGHNA, CDR2 YSLEER. The CDR3 bases are TGCGCCAGCAGCCAAAAACGTAACACTGAAGCTTTCTTT. Amino acid sequence: CASSQKRNTEAFF.

The chain uses TRBV6-5 and TRBJ2-7; D might be TRBD1 or TRBD2, each matching 6 bases. This CDR3 contains 13 residues. Per germline, CDR1 MNHEY and CDR2 SVGAGI. DNA of the CDR3: TGTGCTGCCCACTCCGGGGGCGCGTGCGAGCAGTACTTC. Encoded protein: CAAHSGGACEQYF.

The genes are TRBV29-1 and TRBJ2-7; no reliable D call. Germline V CDR1 and CDR2: SQVTM, ANQGSEA. The CDR3 extends over 12 amino acids. CDR3 coding DNA: TGCTGCGAGTACAGTTCCTCTTACGAGCAGTACTTC. Its translation: CCEYSSSYEQYF.

To note about this clonotype: No conserved phenylalanine or tryptophan ends this CDR3, so it is likely a read error. J is TRBJ2-1 and V is TRBV11-2, with D possibly TRBD2 on 6 matching bases. Germline V CDR1 and CDR2: SGHAT, FQNNGV. CDR3 length equals 16 residues. Trimming left V 5 bases short and J 3 bases short, with 17 bases between. In nucleotides, the CDR3 is TGTGCCAGCAGCATGTGTGTGGGGGGATACTACAATGAGCAGTTCTTA. It encodes CASSMCVGGYYNEQFL.

To note about this clonotype: This sequence may be a read error, since a much larger clone differs from it by one base. The chain links TRBV29-1 to TRBJ1-2; the D is unclear. CDR1 is SQVTM and CDR2 is ANQGSEA in the germline V gene. This CDR3 contains 10 residues. CDR3 residues: CSIDGDGYTF. In DNA, the CDR3 is TGCAGCATTGACGGTGATGGCTACACCTTC.

On this clonotype: The junction does not match germline at one end; this may be a read error. The gene calls are TRBV12-3 or TRBV12-4 and TRBJ2-2; TRBD2 might be the D (6 bases). The CDR3 spans 17 residues. The CDR3: CASSHGVAAGYTGELFF. In nucleotides, the CDR3 is TGTGCCAGCAGCCACGGGGTAGCGGCGGGATACACCGGGGAGTTGTTTTTT.

This clonotype came up once. The genes are TRBV10-2 and TRBJ2-7; a weak D match, TRBD2 (5 bases). CDR3 length: 15 amino acids. V lost 6 bases to trimming and J lost 1 base, with 16 bases between them. Germline V lookup: CDR1 WSHSY, CDR2 SAAADI. The CDR3 coding sequence is TGCGCCAGCAGCCCGGGAAGGCAAGTATCCTACGAGCAGTACTTC. It yields the protein CASSPGRQVSYEQYF.

About this clonotype itself: Sequence at one end of the junction differs from germline and may be a read error. The gene calls are TRBV28 and TRBJ2-2, with a possible D match to TRBD2 (6 bases). The V gene's germline CDR1 is MDHEN and CDR2 SYDVKM. The CDR3 contains 14 residues. CDR3 bases: TGCGCCAGCAGTGTGGCTAGCGCGACCCGGGAGCTGTTTTTT. Residues: CASSVASATRELFF.

Concerning this clonotype: At one end the junction does not follow the germline gene, possibly because of a read error. The rearrangement uses TRBV11-3 and TRBJ2-1, with 7 bases identical to TRBD2. Germline V gives CDR1 SGHNT, CDR2 YENEEA. This CDR3 comprises 15 residues. CDR3 amino acids: CVSSFGVSGHNELFF. The CDR3 bases are TGTGTCAGCAGCTTTGGGGTTAGCGGGCATAATGAGCTGTTCTTC.

Worth noting for this clonotype: One end of the junction fails to match germline, which may point to a read error. This chain joins TRBV6-6 and TRBJ1-6, with D tentatively TRBD1 (5 bases). CDR3 length: 13 amino acids. CDR1 is MNHNY, CDR2 SVGAGI, per germline (reference sequence). This chain's CDR3 is CATSITGISPLHF. CDR3 DNA sequence: TGTGCCACCAGTATTACAGGAATTTCACCCCTCCACTTT.

This clonotype was seen once. Because the CDR3 is missing its conserved closing phenylalanine or tryptophan, this is likely a read error. The CDR3 is CASSQEAHPAAETQYY. The CDR3 nucleotides read TGTGCCAGCAGCCAAGAGGCCCACCCAGCGGCAGAGACCCAGTACTAC. V usage is TRBV4-2 and J usage is TRBJ2-5, with a possible D match to TRBD2 (5 bases). There are 16 residues in the CDR3. The germline gives CDR1 LGHNA, CDR2 YNFKEQ. Trimming took off 0 bases at V and 4 bases at J, with 15 bases between the two ends.

For this clonotype: One junction end disagrees with the germline gene, perhaps due to a read error. The chain recombines TRBV4-2 with TRBJ2-7; 9 nucleotides match TRBD1. Germline V gene sequence: CDR1 LGHNA, CDR2 YNFKEQ. The CDR3 is 15 amino acids. The CDR3 loop reads CPSSQDTGGVNEQYF. CDR3 coding DNA: TGTCCCAGCAGCCAAGACACAGGGGGCGTGAACGAGCAGTACTTC.